The present entry profiles one T cell receptor (beta chain) with its context. The antigen is not known. A J-beta primer mix and a sample-barcoded 5' primer were used in a second PCR of about 6 to 12 cycles. A 12-random-nucleotide template-switch adaptor tagged each cDNA molecule. At least 2.5 million CDR3-containing paired-end reads were obtained per sample. Each CDR3 protein gets one entry after TCRdb re-called the 5' RACE reads with MiXCR. The sample consists of some 700,000 distinct CDR3 sequences, over 20% of them appearing once. Looked up from germline, CDR1 is SGHTA and CDR2 is FQGTGA. V gave up 4 bases and J gave up 7 bases, with 19 bases separating them. The CDR3 extends over 16 amino acids. This sample is part of a study of blood T cells in healthy people across ages. Samples each yielded at least 6 micrograms of total RNA. Study findings and constraints: Fewer expanded clones and more diversity marked long-lived versus aged donors.

Material: blood. This TCR was sampled from a man between 65 and 85 years old in good health. The chain uses TRBV7-3 and TRBJ2-2; tentatively, D is TRBD2 (6 bases). CDR3 in amino acids: CASSSRGGTASGELFF. The CDR3 nucleotides read TGTGCCAGCAGCTCTCGGGGCGGGACTGCTAGCGGGGAGCTGTTTTTT.